These T cell receptor beta chains were read from a single sample in a study of post-analysis software for immune sequencing data. TCRdb re-called the PCR reads with MiXCR, one entry per CDR3 protein. The sample lists fewer than 900,000 distinct CDR3 sequences, 40% to 55% occurring once. The sequencing input was blood. The origin of the receptors is a girl aged 10 to 17 with multiple sclerosis. Each CDR3 is given with its conserved first and last residue. D genes are given only for firm matches. Only part of the rows carry a size: once, few, many, or a class if the clone is expanded.

d_call	j_call	v_call	clone_size	cdr3_nt	cdr3_aa
TRBD2	TRBJ2-1	TRBV5-1	.	TGCGCCAGCAGCGGACGGGGGGCGGGAGGACCCTACAATGAGCAGTTCTTC	CASSGRGAGGPYNEQFF
.	TRBJ2-5	TRBV12-3/TRBV12-4	.	TGTGCCAGCAGCTTCGAGGTCCGGCCAGGAGAGACCCAGTACTTC	CASSFEVRPGETQYF
.	TRBJ2-7	TRBV10-3	few	TGTGCCACCGAACAGGGTGCGGGGTCCTACGAGCAGTACTTC	CATEQGAGSYEQYF
TRBD1	TRBJ2-7	TRBV5-1	once	TGCGCCAGCAGCACCCGGGACAGCCACGAGCAGTACTTC	CASSTRDSHEQYF
TRBD2	TRBJ2-1	TRBV7-9	few	TGTGCCAGCAGCCCGAGCGGGGCCAGCTCCTACAATGAGCAGTTCTTC	CASSPSGASSYNEQFF
.	TRBJ2-3	TRBV20-1	few	TGCAGTCTCAGTTTTGGTGTGTCAGGGATGGGAGATACGCAGTATTTT	CSLSFGVSGMGDTQYF
TRBD2	TRBJ2-1	TRBV7-9	.	TGTGCCAGCAGCTTCTACAGCGGGAGGGACACCTACAATGAGCAGTTCTTC	CASSFYSGRDTYNEQFF
TRBD1	TRBJ2-4	TRBV20-1	.	TGCAGTGCCACCGGGACAGGACAACTAGCCAAAAACATTCAGTACTTC	CSATGTGQLAKNIQYF
.	TRBJ1-2	TRBV18	few	TGTGCCAGCTCACTTAGGGCGGGAGATGGCTACACCTTC	CASSLRAGDGYTF
TRBD2	TRBJ2-7	TRBV9	.	TGTGCCAGCAGCGTAGGGGGAGCGGGGCCACCCTACGAGCAGTACTTC	CASSVGGAGPPYEQYF
.	TRBJ1-2	TRBV12-3/TRBV12-4	.	TGTGCCAGCACCCCTGGGGTTCGCACGGACTACACCTTC	CASTPGVRTDYTF